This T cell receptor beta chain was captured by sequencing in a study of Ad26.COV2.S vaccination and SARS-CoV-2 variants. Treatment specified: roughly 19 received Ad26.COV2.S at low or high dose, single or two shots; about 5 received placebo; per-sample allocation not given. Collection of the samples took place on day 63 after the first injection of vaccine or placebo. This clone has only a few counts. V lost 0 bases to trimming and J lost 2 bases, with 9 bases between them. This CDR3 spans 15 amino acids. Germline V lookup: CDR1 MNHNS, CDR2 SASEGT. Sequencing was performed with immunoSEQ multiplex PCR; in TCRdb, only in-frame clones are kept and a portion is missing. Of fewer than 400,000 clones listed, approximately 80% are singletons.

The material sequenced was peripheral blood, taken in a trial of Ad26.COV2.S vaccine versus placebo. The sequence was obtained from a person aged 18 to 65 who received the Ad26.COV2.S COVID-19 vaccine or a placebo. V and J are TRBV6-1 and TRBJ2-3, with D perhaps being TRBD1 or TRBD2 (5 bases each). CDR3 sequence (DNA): TGTGCCAGCAGTGAAGCCCGGGACCACACAGATACGCAGTATTTT. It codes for CASSEARDHTDTQYF.